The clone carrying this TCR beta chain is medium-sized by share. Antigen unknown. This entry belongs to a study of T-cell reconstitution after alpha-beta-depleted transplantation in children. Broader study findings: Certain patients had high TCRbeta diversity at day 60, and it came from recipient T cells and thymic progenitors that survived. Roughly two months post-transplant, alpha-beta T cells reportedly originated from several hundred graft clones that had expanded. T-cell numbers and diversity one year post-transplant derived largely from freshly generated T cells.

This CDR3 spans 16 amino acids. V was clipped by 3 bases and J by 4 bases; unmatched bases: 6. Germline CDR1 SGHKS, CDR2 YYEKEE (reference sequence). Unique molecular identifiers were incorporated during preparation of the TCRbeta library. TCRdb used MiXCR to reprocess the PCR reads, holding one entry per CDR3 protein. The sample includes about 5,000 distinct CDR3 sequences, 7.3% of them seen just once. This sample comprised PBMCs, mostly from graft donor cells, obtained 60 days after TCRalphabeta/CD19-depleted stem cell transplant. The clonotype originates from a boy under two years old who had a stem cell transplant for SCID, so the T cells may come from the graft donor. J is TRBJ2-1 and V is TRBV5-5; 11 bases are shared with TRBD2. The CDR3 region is CASSCPSGGNYNEQFF. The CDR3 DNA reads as TGTGCCAGCAGCTGCCCTAGCGGGGGGAATTACAATGAGCAGTTCTTC.